The clone carrying this T cell receptor beta chain was detected only once. Its specificity is unknown. The record originates from a study of cytomegalovirus exposure and HLA in healthy donors. Study observations and caveats: With further analysis later on, most CMV-associated TCR beta chains appeared HLA-restricted.

The CDR3 totals 14 residues. Per germline, CDR1 MNHNY and CDR2 SVGAGI (reference sequence). V was pared by 4 bases and J by 3 bases, with 5 bases of the junction left unmatched. 13 Jbeta primers and 60 Vbeta primers were used for the PCR. In the original analysis: In a later analysis, of about 80 million unique beta chains, roughly 9.9 million appeared in at least two donors. Profiling relied on immunoSEQ multiplex PCR, and the TCRdb table lists in-frame clones only, not all of them. Clone size and the V and J calls come from that table; the DNA yielded D and trimming. The sample carries fewer than 65,000 clones, 82% recorded once.

The chain joins TRBV6-6 to TRBJ1-2; the match to TRBD1 covers 7 bases. The clonotype was recovered from a man between 25 and 39 years old in good health and CMV-seronegative. The material sequenced was PBMCs. CDR3 DNA sequence: TGTGCCAGCAGTTCAGGGGGATCCGACTATGGCTACACCTTC. Translated: CASSSGGSDYGYTF.